Below are 24 T cell receptor beta chains sequenced from a single sample in a study of blood T cell repertoires in COVID-19. The repertoire was sequenced with immunoSEQ multiplex PCR; TCRdb's copy has only in-frame clones and lacks some. The sample holds 75,000 or so clones, 84% seen once. Sample: peripheral blood. The receptors here all came from a man in his forties or fifties with acute or convalescent COVID-19.

This chain connects TRBV11-2 to TRBJ1-2; D remains unclear. Trimming took 4 bases from V and 4 from J, leaving 16 bases between them. CDR1 is SGHAT and CDR2 is FQNNGV in the germline V gene. This CDR3 has 15 residues. The CDR3 loop is CASSSLKREVYGYTF. In nucleotides, the CDR3 is TGTGCCAGCAGCTCCCTTAAGAGGGAGGTCTATGGCTACACCTTC.

The chain is built from TRBV3-1 (or the pseudogene TRBV3-2) and TRBJ2-1, with 8 bases aligning to TRBD1. Germline V gives CDR1 LGHDT, CDR2 YNNKEL (reference sequence). CDR3 size: 15 residues. V shed 2 bases, J shed 6 bases, and the junction held 6 bases outside the gene matches. Here the CDR3 reads CASSQRQGAGNEQFF. The CDR3 region has the DNA TGTGCCAGCAGCCAACGTCAGGGGGCGGGCAATGAGCAGTTCTTC.

The CDR3 spells CASSYSSGGTEAFF. CDR3 sequence (DNA): TGTGCCAGCAGTTACTCGTCCGGGGGAACTGAAGCTTTCTTT. The chain uses TRBV6-5 and TRBJ1-1; D is possibly TRBD1 (5 bases). This CDR3 has 14 amino acids. The V and J ends lost 0 bases and 5 bases respectively, with 10 bases between them. Germline CDR1 reads MNHEY; CDR2 reads SVGAGI.

The chain links TRBV2 to TRBJ2-1; TRBD1 is a possible D gene (6 bases). In germline, CDR1 is SNHLY, CDR2 FYNNEI. The ends were cut back, 7 bases at V and 2 bases at J, with 15 bases in the middle. The CDR3 is 15 residues long. As DNA, the CDR3 is TGTGCCAGCAATGGACAGTCAAGTCCCTACAATGAGCAGTTCTTC. Residues: CASNGQSSPYNEQFF.

The rearrangement links TRBV4-3 to TRBJ2-7; a possible D gene is TRBD1 (5 bases). Trimming cost V 0 bases and J 0 bases, with 12 bases left between them. This CDR3 contains 16 residues. Germline lookup yields CDR1 LGHNA and CDR2 YSLEER. The CDR3 protein is CASSQDRAGPSYEQYF. The CDR3 coding sequence is TGCGCCAGCAGCCAAGACAGGGCAGGGCCCTCCTACGAGCAGTACTTC.

The rearrangement uses TRBV4-3 and TRBJ1-2, with 7 bases lining up with TRBD1. The germline CDR1 and CDR2 sequences are LGHNA and YSLEER. The CDR3 extends over 17 amino acids. Losses at the gene ends were 4 bases for V and 6 bases for J; bases not matched to a gene: 17. CDR3 sequence (DNA): TGCGCCAGCAGCCCCCGCCTAGGACAGGTTCTTCCCAATGGCTACACCTTC. This encodes CASSPRLGQVLPNGYTF.

This chain uses TRBV2 with TRBJ2-3; D is undetermined. Germline values: CDR1 SNHLY, CDR2 FYNNEI. V gave up 1 base and J gave up 1 base, with 12 bases separating them. This CDR3 has 16 amino acids. The chain's CDR3 is CASSEEASQRTDTQYF. The DNA for the CDR3 is TGTGCCAGCAGTGAAGAGGCTAGTCAGCGCACAGATACGCAGTATTTT. Based on the CDR3 plus reference TRBV2 and TRBJ2-3, the full variable domain is EPEVTQTPSHQVTQMGQEVILRCVPISNHLYFYWYRQILGQKVEFLVSFYNNEISEKSEIFDDQFSVERPDGSNFTLKIRSTKLEDSAMYFCASSEEASQRTDTQYFGPGTRLTVL.

This clone was seen only a few times. The chain recombines TRBV28 with TRBJ2-3; the D gene is possibly TRBD2 (5 bases). The CDR3 has 18 residues. V lost 3 bases, J lost 4 bases, and 23 bases lay in between. From germline, CDR1 is MDHEN and CDR2 SYDVKM. CDR3 residues: CASSFGPLRMASSDTQYF. The CDR3 DNA is TGTGCCAGCAGTTTCGGGCCTCTACGAATGGCTAGCTCAGATACGCAGTATTTT.

This chain links TRBV14 with TRBJ1-6; D not resolved. The CDR3 is 13 amino acids. Germline values: CDR1 SGHDN, CDR2 FVKESK. V lost 8 bases to trimming and J lost 10 bases, with 15 bases between them. CDR3 protein: CASGRSGFSPLHF. The CDR3 DNA is TGTGCCAGCGGGCGATCGGGGTTCTCACCCCTCCACTTT.

This clone is a singleton in its sample. V gene TRBV7-6 combines with J gene TRBJ1-1; D is possibly TRBD1 (6 bases). V was clipped by 4 bases and J by 0 bases, with 12 bases between them. Germline CDR1 and CDR2: SGHVS and FNYEAQ. This CDR3 is built from 15 residues. CDR3 loop: CASSWTEDMNTEAFF. The DNA for the CDR3 is TGTGCCAGCAGCTGGACAGAAGACATGAACACTGAAGCTTTCTTT.

This clone occurred once. The chain combines TRBV5-1 with TRBJ2-7; 13 nucleotides agree with TRBD2. Germline CDR1 reads SGHRS; CDR2 reads YFSETQ. This CDR3 contains 15 residues. V lost 3 bases to trimming and J lost 6 bases; unmatched junction nucleotides: 6. The CDR3 reads CASSWGLAGSGEQYF. CDR3 coding DNA: TGCGCCAGCAGCTGGGGACTAGCGGGGTCGGGCGAGCAGTACTTC.

This chain joins TRBV10-3 and TRBJ2-1; 11 bases are shared with TRBD2. The CDR3 covers 15 residues. The germline V gene encodes CDR1 ENHRY and CDR2 SYGVKD. CDR3 sequence (DNA): TGTGCGTCCGAGGCTCTAGCGGGGGGTGACAATGAGCAGTTCTTC. Translating gives CASEALAGGDNEQFF.

The chain joins TRBV5-5 to TRBJ2-7; 10 bases map to TRBD1. The V and J ends lost 4 bases and 4 bases, in that order; junction bases with no gene match: 5. CDR3 length equals 14 residues. From germline, CDR1 is SGHKS and CDR2 YYEKEE (reference sequence). The CDR3 spells CASSRDRGTYEQYF. CDR3 DNA sequence: TGTGCCAGCAGCCGGGACAGGGGAACTTACGAGCAGTACTTC.

The chain uses TRBV14 and TRBJ1-2; TRBD1 aligns across 7 bases. This CDR3 is built from 15 residues. V gave up 0 bases and J gave up 4 bases; unmatched junction bases: 5. Germline V gene lookup returns CDR1 SGHDN and CDR2 FVKESK. The CDR3 spells CASSQDQGTVYGYTF. CDR3 DNA: TGTGCCAGCAGCCAAGATCAGGGGACAGTCTATGGCTACACCTTC.

This chain uses TRBV6-5 with TRBJ2-7, with 11 positions matching TRBD1. Per the germline V gene, CDR1 is MNHEY and CDR2 is SVGAGI. This CDR3 is built from 15 residues. V was clipped by 4 bases and J by 5 bases; unmatched bases: 7. As DNA, the CDR3 is TGTGCCAGCAGTTCCCGGACAGGGGGCGGCGACGAGCAGTACTTC. Translated: CASSSRTGGGDEQYF.

The chain carries TRBV3-1 (or the pseudogene TRBV3-2) and TRBJ2-3; the match to TRBD1 covers 9 bases. Germline V lookup: CDR1 LGHDT, CDR2 YNNKEL (reference sequence). Trimming cost V 1 base and J 5 bases; bases outside gene matches: 7. The length of the CDR3 is 16 residues. The CDR3 loop reads CASSQVWTGAKDTQYF. The CDR3 nucleotides are TGTGCCAGCAGCCAAGTATGGACAGGGGCAAAAGATACGCAGTATTTT.

This sequence joins TRBV30 and TRBJ2-3; D perhaps matches TRBD2 (6 bases). From germline, CDR1 is GTSNPN and CDR2 SVGIG (reference sequence). The CDR3 has 17 amino acids. Trimming took off 0 bases at V and 3 bases at J, with 19 bases between the two ends. The CDR3 is CAWSVLDWRGSTDTQYF. CDR3 coding DNA: TGTGCCTGGAGTGTATTAGATTGGCGGGGTTCGACAGATACGCAGTATTTT.

This chain joins TRBV28 and TRBJ1-1, with D unclear. V dropped 1 base and J dropped 7 bases, with 4 bases sitting between them. CDR3 length: 11 residues. Looked up from germline, CDR1 is MDHEN and CDR2 is SYDVKM. CDR3 DNA: TGTGCCAGCAGTTTATACGGTGAAGCTTTCTTT. Encoded protein: CASSLYGEAFF.

The J gene is TRBJ2-7, the V gene TRBV30; 12 bases fit TRBD2. Unmatched junction bases numbered 8, after V lost 4 bases and J lost 7 bases. CDR1 is GTSNPN, CDR2 SVGIG, per germline (reference sequence). This CDR3 has 14 amino acids. Here the CDR3 DNA reads TGTGCCTGGACCTACGGGACTAGCGGGCGTGAGCAGTACTTC. As protein: CAWTYGTSGREQYF.

The chain has TRBV7-9 and TRBJ1-2; D uncertain. V gave up 6 bases and J gave up 3 bases, with 17 bases separating them. The CDR3 contains 15 residues. From germline, CDR1 is SEHNR and CDR2 FQNEAQ (reference sequence). The CDR3 nucleotides read TGTGCCAGCAGTCACGCCCCGCGTTTTGACTATGGCTACACCTTC. This sequence encodes CASSHAPRFDYGYTF.

The rearrangement uses TRBV2 and TRBJ2-7; 7 bases line up with TRBD2. The ends lost 2 bases at V and 4 bases at J; junction bases unmatched: 11. Germline CDR1 is SNHLY and CDR2 is FYNNEI. There are 16 residues in the CDR3. CDR3 coding DNA: TGTGCCAGCAGTGAAACCCCGGGACTAACCCCATACGAGCAGTACTTC. Protein product: CASSETPGLTPYEQYF.

This clone came up once. V usage is TRBV7-3 and J usage is TRBJ2-5; 12 bases fit TRBD1. Germline V CDR1 and CDR2: SGHTA, FQGTGA. This CDR3 region has 16 residues. Trimming cost V 5 bases and J 1 base; bases outside gene matches: 5. The CDR3 sequence: CASSPTGQGAQETQYF. For the CDR3, the DNA is TGTGCCAGCAGCCCCACGGGACAGGGGGCCCAAGAGACCCAGTACTTC.

This clone was found a few times. V is TRBV30 and J is TRBJ2-5; D gene ambiguous. Trimming took 2 bases from V and 2 from J, leaving 9 bases between them. The CDR3 consists of 13 residues. The germline V gene encodes CDR1 GTSNPN and CDR2 SVGIG (reference sequence). The CDR3 DNA sequence: TGTGCCTGGAGTAGAAACACGCAAGAGACCCAGTACTTC. Its translation: CAWSRNTQETQYF.

This chain uses TRBV29-1 with TRBJ1-1; 7 bases align to TRBD1. The CDR3 spans 13 residues. The J segment lost 0 bases and the V segment lost 6 bases, leaving 4 bases of the junction unmatched. Germline lookup yields CDR1 SQVTM and CDR2 ANQGSEA. In DNA, the CDR3 is TGCAGCGTGTCGGGACAGATGAACACTGAAGCTTTCTTT. Protein: CSVSGQMNTEAFF. The complete variable domain, with remaining parts taken from reference TRBV29-1 and TRBJ1-1, reads SAVISQKPSRDICQRGTSLTIQCQVDSQVTMMFWYRQQPGQSLTLIATANQGSEATYESGFVIDKFPISRPNLTFSTLTVSNMSPEDSSIYLCSVSGQMNTEAFFGQGTRLTVV.